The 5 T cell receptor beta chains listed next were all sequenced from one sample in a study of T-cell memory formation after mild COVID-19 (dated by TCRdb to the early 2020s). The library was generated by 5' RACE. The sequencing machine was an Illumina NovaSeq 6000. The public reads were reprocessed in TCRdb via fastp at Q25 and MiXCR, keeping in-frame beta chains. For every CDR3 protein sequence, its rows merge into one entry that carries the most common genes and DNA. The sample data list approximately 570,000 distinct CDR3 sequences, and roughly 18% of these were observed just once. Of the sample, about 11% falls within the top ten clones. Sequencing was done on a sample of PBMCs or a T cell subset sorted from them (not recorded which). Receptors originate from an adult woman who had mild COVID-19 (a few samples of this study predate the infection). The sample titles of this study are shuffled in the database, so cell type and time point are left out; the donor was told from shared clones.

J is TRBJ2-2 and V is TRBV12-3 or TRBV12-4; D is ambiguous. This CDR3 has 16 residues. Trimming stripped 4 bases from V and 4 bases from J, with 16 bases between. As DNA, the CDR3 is TGTGCCAGCAGTTCCTCGAGACGTGGAATCACCGGGGAGCTGTTTTTT. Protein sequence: CASSSSRRGITGELFF.

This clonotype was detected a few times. The CDR3 sequence: CASSLVGHPGSTDTQYF. The CDR3 DNA follows: TGCGCCAGCAGCTTGGTCGGTCACCCTGGGAGCACAGATACGCAGTATTTT. The V and J genes are TRBV5-1 and TRBJ2-3, with no clear D. V was pared by 0 bases and J by 0 bases, with 14 bases between. Germline loops: CDR1 SGHRS, CDR2 YFSETQ. The CDR3 is 17 residues long. The full variable domain, completed using reference TRBV5-1 and TRBJ2-3, is KAGVTQTPRYLIKTRGQQVTLSCSPISGHRSVSWYQQTPGQGLQFLFEYFSETQRNKGNFPGRFSGRQFSNSRSEMNVSTLELGDSALYLCASSLVGHPGSTDTQYFGPGTRLTVL.

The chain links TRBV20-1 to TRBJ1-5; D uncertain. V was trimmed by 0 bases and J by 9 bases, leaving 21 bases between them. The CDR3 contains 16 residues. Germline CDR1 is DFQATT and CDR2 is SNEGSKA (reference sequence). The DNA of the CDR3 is TGCAGTGCTAGAGATTTCGCAGGACCCTCCTGGGGGCCCCAGCATTTT. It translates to CSARDFAGPSWGPQHF.

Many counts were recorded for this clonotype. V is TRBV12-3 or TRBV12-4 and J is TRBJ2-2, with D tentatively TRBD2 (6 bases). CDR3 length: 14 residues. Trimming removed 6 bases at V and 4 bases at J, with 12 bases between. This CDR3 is CASSLLGGTGELFF. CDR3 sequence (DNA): TGTGCCAGCAGCCTCCTCGGGGGCACCGGGGAGCTGTTTTTT.

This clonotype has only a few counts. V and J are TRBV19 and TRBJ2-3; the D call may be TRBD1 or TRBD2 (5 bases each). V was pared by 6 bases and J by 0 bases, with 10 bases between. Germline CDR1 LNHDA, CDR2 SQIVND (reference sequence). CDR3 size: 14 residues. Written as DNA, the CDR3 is TGTGCCAGTAGGGATGGGGGAAGCACAGATACGCAGTATTTT. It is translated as CASRDGGSTDTQYF.